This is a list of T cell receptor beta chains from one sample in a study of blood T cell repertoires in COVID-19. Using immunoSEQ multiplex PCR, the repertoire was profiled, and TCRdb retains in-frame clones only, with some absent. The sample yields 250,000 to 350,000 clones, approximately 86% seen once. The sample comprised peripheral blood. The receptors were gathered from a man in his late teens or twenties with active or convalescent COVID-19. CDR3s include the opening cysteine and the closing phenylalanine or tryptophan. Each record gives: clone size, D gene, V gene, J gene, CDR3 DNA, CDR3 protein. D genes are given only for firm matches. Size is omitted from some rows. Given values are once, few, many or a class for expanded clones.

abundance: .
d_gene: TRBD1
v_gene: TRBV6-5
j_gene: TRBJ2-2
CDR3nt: TGTGCCAGCAGTGACTCCGGGACAGACACCGGGGAGCTGTTTTTT
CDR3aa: CASSDSGTDTGELFF

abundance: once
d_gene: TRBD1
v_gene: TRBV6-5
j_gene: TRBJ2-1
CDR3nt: TGTGCCAGCACCCCACCCCGGGACAGGGTACAGATGAGGTTCTTC
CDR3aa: CASTPPRDRVQMRFF

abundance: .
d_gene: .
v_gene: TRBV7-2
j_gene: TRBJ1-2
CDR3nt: TGTGCCAGCAGCTTCTCAGCAGGGGACTATGGCTACACCTTC
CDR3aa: CASSFSAGDYGYTF

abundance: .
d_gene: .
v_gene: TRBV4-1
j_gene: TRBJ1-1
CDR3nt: TGCGCCAGCAGCCAGCTAACAGGGTCGAACACTGAAGCTTTCTTT
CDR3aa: CASSQLTGSNTEAFF

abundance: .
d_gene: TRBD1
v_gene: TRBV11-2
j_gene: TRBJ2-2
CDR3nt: TGTGCCAGCAGTCGACAGGGGGCCGGCACCGGGGAGCTGTTTTTT
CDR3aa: CASSRQGAGTGELFF

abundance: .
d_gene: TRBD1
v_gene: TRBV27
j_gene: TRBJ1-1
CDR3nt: TGTGCCAGCAGTGGACAGGGAATGAACACTGAAGCTTTCTTT
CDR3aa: CASSGQGMNTEAFF

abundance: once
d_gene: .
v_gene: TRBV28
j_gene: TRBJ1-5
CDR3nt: TGTGCCAGCAGTTTACTGGCGCGGGAGAGGCATTTT
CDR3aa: CASSLLARERHF

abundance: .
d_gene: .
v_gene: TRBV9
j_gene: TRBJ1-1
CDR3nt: TGTGCCAGCAGCGTAGCAGGGGAGAACACTGAAGCTTTCTTT
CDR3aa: CASSVAGENTEAFF

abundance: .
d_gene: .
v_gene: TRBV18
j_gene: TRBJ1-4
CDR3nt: TGTGCCAGCTCACCAAAAGGCGGACAGCACAATGAAAAACTGTTTTTT
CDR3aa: CASSPKGGQHNEKLFF

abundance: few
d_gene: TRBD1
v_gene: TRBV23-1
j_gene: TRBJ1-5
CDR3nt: TGCGCCAGCAGTCATCTCCTGACAGGGAGCTTCGACAATAGCAATCAGCCCCAGCATTTT
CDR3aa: CASSHLLTGSFDNSNQPQHF

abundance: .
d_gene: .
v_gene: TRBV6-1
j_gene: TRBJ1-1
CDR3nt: TGTGCCAGCAGTTGGACACCGAACACTGAAGCTTTCTTT
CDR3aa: CASSWTPNTEAFF

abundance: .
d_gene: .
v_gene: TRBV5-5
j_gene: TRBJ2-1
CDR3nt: TGTGCCAGCAGCTTGAGCCTAATATACAATGAGCAGTTCTTC
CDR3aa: CASSLSLIYNEQFF

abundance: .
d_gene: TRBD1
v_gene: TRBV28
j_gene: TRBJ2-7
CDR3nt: TGTGCCAGCAGCCGCACCCCGGGACAGGGCTACGAGCAGTACTTC
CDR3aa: CASSRTPGQGYEQYF

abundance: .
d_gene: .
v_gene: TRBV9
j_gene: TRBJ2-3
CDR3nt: TGTGCCAGCAGCGTAGGCGGGAGCACAGATACGCAGTATTTT
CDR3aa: CASSVGGSTDTQYF

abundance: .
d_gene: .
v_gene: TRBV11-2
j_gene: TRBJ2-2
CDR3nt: TGTGCCAGCAGCCCCAGACAGGCCGGGGAGCTGTTTTTT
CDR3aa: CASSPRQAGELFF

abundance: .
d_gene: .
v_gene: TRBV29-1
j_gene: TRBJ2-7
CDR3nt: TGCAGCGTTGAAGATACATTCACTGGGCAGGGGAACCACGAGCAGTACTTC
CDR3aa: CSVEDTFTGQGNHEQYF

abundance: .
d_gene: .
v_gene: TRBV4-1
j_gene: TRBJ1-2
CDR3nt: TGCGCCAGCAGCCGCACCCCAGGAATCACCAACTATGGCTACACCTTC
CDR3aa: CASSRTPGITNYGYTF

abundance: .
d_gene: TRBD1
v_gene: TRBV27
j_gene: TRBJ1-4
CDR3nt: TGTGCCAGCAGTTTACGACAGGGGGGCTATGAAAAACTGTTTTTT
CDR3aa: CASSLRQGGYEKLFF

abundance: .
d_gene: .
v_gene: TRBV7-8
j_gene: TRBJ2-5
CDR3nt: TGTGCCAGCAGCTCACGGGAGTTCCTTGAGACCCAGTACTTC
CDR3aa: CASSSREFLETQYF

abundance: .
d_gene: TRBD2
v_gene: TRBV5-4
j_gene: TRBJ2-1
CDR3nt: TGTGCCAGCAGCTCGGGCGGGAGGGCCGGAAATGAGCAGTTCTTC
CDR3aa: CASSSGGRAGNEQFF

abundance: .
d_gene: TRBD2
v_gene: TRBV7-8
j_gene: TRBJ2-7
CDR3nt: TGTGCCAGCAGAGGGAGCAGCGGGAGGAGGGACGAGCAGTACTTC
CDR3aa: CASRGSSGRRDEQYF

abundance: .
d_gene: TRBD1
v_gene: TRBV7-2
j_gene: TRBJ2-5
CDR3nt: TGTGCCAGCAGCTCGGACAGGGGGGAGACCCAGTACTTC
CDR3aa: CASSSDRGETQYF

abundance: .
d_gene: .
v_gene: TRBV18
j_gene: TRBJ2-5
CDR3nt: TGTGCCAGCTCACCCCCCGGCGCGGGGCGATCACAAGAGACCCAGTACTTC
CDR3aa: CASSPPGAGRSQETQYF

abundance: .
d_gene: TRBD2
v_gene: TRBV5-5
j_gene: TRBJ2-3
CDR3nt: TGTGCCAGCAGCTTGGAGCCGCGGGGGAGCACAGATACGCAGTATTTT
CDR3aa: CASSLEPRGSTDTQYF

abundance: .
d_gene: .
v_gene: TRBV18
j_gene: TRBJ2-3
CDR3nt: TGTGCCAGCTCACCACCTAGCCGAGATACGCAGTATTTT
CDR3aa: CASSPPSRDTQYF

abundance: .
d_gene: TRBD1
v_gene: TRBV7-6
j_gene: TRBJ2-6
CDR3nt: TGTGCCAGCAGCACGGGGACAGGGGGCGCGTCTGGGGCCAACGTCCTGACTTTC
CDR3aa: CASSTGTGGASGANVLTF

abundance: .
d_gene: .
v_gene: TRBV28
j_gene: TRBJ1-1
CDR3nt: TGTGCCAGCAGTTTGGGGGGGCGTCCCACTGAAGCTTTCTTT
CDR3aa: CASSLGGRPTEAFF

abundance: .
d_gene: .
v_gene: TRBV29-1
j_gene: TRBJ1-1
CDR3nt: TGCAGCGTTTCTTTGGGGGAGGCCACTGAAGCTTTCTTT
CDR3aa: CSVSLGEATEAFF

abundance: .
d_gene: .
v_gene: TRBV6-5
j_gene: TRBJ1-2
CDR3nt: TGTGCCAGCAGTTACCAAACAGGGTCCTCTGGCTACACCTTC
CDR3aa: CASSYQTGSSGYTF

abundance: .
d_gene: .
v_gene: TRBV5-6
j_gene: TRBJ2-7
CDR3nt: TGTGCCAGCAGCTTCAGTCAGGATCTATACGAGCAGTACTTC
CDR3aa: CASSFSQDLYEQYF

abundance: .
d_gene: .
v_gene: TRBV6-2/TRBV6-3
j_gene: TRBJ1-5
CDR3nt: TGTGCCAGCAGTTACCACCCCTTCACAGGGCTCGAAAAGCCCCAGCATTTT
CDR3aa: CASSYHPFTGLEKPQHF

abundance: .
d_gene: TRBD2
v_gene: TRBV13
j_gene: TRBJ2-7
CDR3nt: TGTGCCAGCAGCGCCGGACTAGCCCACGAGCAGTACTTC
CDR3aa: CASSAGLAHEQYF

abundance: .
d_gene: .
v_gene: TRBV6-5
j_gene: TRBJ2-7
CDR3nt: TGTGCCAGCAGTTCACCGGGGGTGGCTTCCTACGAGCAGTACTTC
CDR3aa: CASSSPGVASYEQYF

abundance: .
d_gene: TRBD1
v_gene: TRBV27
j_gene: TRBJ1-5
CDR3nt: TGTGCCAGCAGTTTCGGGACAGGGGGGTCTCAGCCCCAGCATTTT
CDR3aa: CASSFGTGGSQPQHF

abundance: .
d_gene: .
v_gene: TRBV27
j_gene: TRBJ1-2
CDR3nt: TGTGCCAGCAGCCCGCCAGGGCGCACCTATGGCTACACCTTC
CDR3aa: CASSPPGRTYGYTF

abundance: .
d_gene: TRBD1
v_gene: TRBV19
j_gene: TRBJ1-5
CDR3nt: TGTGCCAGTACCGGACAGGGGCCGGGTGGGCAGCCCCAGCATTTT
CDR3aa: CASTGQGPGGQPQHF

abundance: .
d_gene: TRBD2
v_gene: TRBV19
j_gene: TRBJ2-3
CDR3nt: TGTGCCAGTAGTATCGGACTAGCGGGAGTCACAGATACGCAGTATTTT
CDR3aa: CASSIGLAGVTDTQYF

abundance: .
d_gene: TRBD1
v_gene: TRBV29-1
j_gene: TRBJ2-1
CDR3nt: TGCAGCGCCCACCCTCGGACAGGGACTGAGCAGTTCTTC
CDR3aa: CSAHPRTGTEQFF

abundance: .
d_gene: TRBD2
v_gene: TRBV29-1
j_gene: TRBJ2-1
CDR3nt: TGCAGCGCCGGGACTAGCGGGCGGACGGTTCTCCACAATGAGCAGTTCTTC
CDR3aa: CSAGTSGRTVLHNEQFF

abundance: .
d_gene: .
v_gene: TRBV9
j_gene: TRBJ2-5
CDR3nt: TGTGCCAGCAGCGTAGGAGTGGGGGACTCCCAAGAGACCCAGTACTTC
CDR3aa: CASSVGVGDSQETQYF

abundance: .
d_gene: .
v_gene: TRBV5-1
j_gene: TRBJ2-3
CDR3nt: TGCGCCAGCAGCTTTACAGGACCCCGCACAGATACGCAGTATTTT
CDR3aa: CASSFTGPRTDTQYF

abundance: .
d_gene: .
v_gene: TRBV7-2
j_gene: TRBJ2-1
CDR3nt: TGTGCCAGCAGCCCCGGGCGCGGGGCCTACAATGAGCAGTTCTTC
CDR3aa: CASSPGRGAYNEQFF

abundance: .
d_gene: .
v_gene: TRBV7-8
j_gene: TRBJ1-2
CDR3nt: TGTGCCAGCAGCTTAGTTGGGGGCACCCCCTATGGCTACACCTTC
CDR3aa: CASSLVGGTPYGYTF

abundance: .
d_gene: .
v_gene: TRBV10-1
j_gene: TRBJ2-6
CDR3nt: TGCGCCAGCAGTCCAAGCTCCGCTGGGGCCAACGTCCTGACTTTC
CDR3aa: CASSPSSAGANVLTF

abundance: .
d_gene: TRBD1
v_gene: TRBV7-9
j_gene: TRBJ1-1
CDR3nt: TGTGCCAGCAGCTTAGTCTCCGTAGGGGGCACCGAAGCTTTCTTT
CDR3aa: CASSLVSVGGTEAFF

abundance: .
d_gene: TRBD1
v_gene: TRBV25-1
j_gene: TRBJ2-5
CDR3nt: TGTGCCAGCAGCGCGTGGACAGGGGGTGGCCAAGAGACCCAGTACTTC
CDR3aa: CASSAWTGGGQETQYF

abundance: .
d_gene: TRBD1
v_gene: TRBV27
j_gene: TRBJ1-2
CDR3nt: TGTGCCAGCAGACAGGGGGGTAACTATGGCTACACCTTC
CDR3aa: CASRQGGNYGYTF

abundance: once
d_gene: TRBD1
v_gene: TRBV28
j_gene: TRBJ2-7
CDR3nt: TGTGCCAGCCAACAGGGGTATTACGAGCAGTACTTC
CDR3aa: CASQQGYYEQYF

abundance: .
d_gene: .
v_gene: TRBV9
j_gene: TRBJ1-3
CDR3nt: TGTGCCAGCAGCGAGTTTGCAGTGCTCTCTGGAAACACCATATATTTT
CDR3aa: CASSEFAVLSGNTIYF

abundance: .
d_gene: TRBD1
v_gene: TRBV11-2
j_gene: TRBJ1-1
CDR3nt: TGTGCCAGCAGGCCCACAGGGGGAATGAACACTGAAGCTTTCTTT
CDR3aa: CASRPTGGMNTEAFF

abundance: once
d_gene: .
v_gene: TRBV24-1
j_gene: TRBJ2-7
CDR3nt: TGTGCCACCAGTGAATCAGGGTACGAGCAGTACTTC
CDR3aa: CATSESGYEQYF

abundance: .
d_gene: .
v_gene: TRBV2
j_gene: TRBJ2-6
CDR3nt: TGTGCCAGCAGTGAAGTTCGGGTGAACTCTGGGGCCAACGTCCTGACTTTC
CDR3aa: CASSEVRVNSGANVLTF

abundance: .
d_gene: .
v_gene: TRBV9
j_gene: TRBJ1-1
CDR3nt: TGTGCCAGCAGCGTATCGAGGGTGCCTAGTCGAAACACTGAAGCTTTCTTT
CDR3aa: CASSVSRVPSRNTEAFF

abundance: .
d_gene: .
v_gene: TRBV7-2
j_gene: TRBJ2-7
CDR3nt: TGTGCCAGCAGCGCGGGACCCTACGAGCAGTACTTC
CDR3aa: CASSAGPYEQYF

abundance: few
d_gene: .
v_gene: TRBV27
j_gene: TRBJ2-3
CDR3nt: TGTGCCAGCAGTTTAATAGCGGCTAGCACAGATACGCAGTATTTT
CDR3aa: CASSLIAASTDTQYF

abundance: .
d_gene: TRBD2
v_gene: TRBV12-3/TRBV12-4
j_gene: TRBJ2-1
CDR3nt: TGTGCCAGCAGTTTTAGCGGGGGGCACGAGTTCTTC
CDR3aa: CASSFSGGHEFF

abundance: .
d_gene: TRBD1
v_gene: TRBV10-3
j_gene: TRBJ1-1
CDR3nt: TGTGCCATCAGCGCTCTCAAAAAAACCGGGACAGCGAACCGGGGGACTGAAGCTTTCTTT
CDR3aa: CAISALKKTGTANRGTEAFF

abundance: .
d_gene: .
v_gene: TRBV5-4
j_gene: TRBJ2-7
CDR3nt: TGTGCCAGCAGCTTGGACAGGAGAGAGTACGAGCAGTACTTC
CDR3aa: CASSLDRREYEQYF

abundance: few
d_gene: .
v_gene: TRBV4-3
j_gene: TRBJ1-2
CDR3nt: TGCGCCAGCAGCTCGAGAGGGGGTTATGGCTACACCTTC
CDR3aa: CASSSRGGYGYTF

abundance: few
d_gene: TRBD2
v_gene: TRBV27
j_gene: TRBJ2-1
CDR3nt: TGTGCCAGCAACCTAGCGGGAGGCTACAATGAGCAGTTCTTC
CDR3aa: CASNLAGGYNEQFF